These 15 T cell receptor beta chains were sequenced from one sample in a study of CD8+ T cells in alopecia areata. Treatment meaning: oral pan-JAK inhibitor, 5-10 mg twice daily. Reverse transcription of extracted RNA yielded cDNA, which provided the sequencing template. Method: immunoSEQ multiplex PCR; TCRdb's copy keeps in-frame clones and lacks some. This sample yields around 100,000 clones, of which 44% are seen a single time; 18% belongs to the top ten. Sequenced here: CD8+ T cells sorted from blood, sampled at week 24, from a patient treated with tofacitinib. The receptor source for this set is a human donor with alopecia areata.

The chain combines TRBV19 with TRBJ2-7, with D possibly matching TRBD2 (5 bases). The CDR3 spans 13 residues. Germline values: CDR1 LNHDA, CDR2 SQIVND (reference sequence). The V gene lost 6 bases and the J gene lost 5 bases, with 14 bases spanning the gap. Here the CDR3 DNA reads TGTGCCAGTAGGGCATGGACTGACGACGAGCAGTACTTC. The encoded protein is CASRAWTDDEQYF.

The genes are TRBV7-8 and TRBJ2-3; no definite D call. Germline V gene sequence: CDR1 SGHVS, CDR2 FQNEAQ. CDR3 size: 10 residues. V lost 1 base, J lost 7 bases, and 0 bases lay in between. The CDR3 protein is CASSLDTQYF. Here the CDR3 DNA reads TGTGCCAGCAGCTTAGATACGCAGTATTTT. The variable domain in full, completed from reference TRBV7-8 and TRBJ2-3, reads GAGVSQSPRYKVAKRGQDVALRCDPISGHVSLFWYQQALGQGPEFLTYFQNEAQLDKSGLPSDRFFAERPEGSVSTLKIQRTQQEDSAVYLCASSLDTQYFGPGTRLTVL.

The chain recombines TRBV9 with TRBJ2-4; D not certain. This CDR3 spans 13 amino acids. Germline-derived CDR1 and CDR2 are SGDLS and YYNGEE. Trimming cost V 0 bases and J 6 bases, with 7 bases left between them. CDR3 DNA sequence: TGTGCCAGCAGCGTAGAGCCCAGAAACATTCAGTACTTC. Its protein product is CASSVEPRNIQYF.

As for this clone: This sequence is one base from a far larger clone and is likely a read error. V is TRBV5-1 and J is TRBJ2-7; 10 bases align to TRBD2. V trimming: 1 base; J trimming: 3 bases; junction bases outside the gene matches: 1. The CDR3 is 14 amino acids. Germline-derived CDR1 and CDR2 are SGHRS and YFSETQ. CDR3 amino acids: CASSLTSGNYEQYF. CDR3 in DNA: TGCGCCAGCAGCTTGACTAGCGGGAACTACGAGCAGTACTTC. The variable domain in full, completed from reference TRBV5-1 and TRBJ2-7, reads KAGVTQTPRYLIKTRGQQVTLSCSPISGHRSVSWYQQTPGQGLQFLFEYFSETQRNKGNFPGRFSGRQFSNSRSEMNVSTLELGDSALYLCASSLTSGNYEQYFGPGTRLTVT.

This clone occurred a few times. This chain uses TRBV14 with TRBJ2-1, with D unclear. The CDR3 is made up of 14 amino acids. The germline V and J ends were trimmed by 4 bases and 4 bases, with 11 bases remaining between them. Germline V lookup: CDR1 SGHDN, CDR2 FVKESK. The CDR3 is CASSPVSLYNEQFF. DNA for the CDR3: TGTGCCAGCAGCCCGGTCTCCCTATACAATGAGCAGTTCTTC.

The chain combines TRBV2 with TRBJ2-7; 9 bases fit TRBD1. The CDR3 totals 14 residues. V was pared by 4 bases and J by 2 bases, with 3 bases of the junction left unmatched. CDR1 SNHLY and CDR2 FYNNEI come from the germline V gene. CDR3 protein: CASSAYRGPYEQYF. The CDR3 DNA reads as TGTGCCAGCAGTGCTTACAGGGGGCCCTACGAGCAGTACTTC.

This chain connects TRBV6-5 to TRBJ1-1, with 7 bases matching TRBD1. The germline V gene has CDR1 MNHEY and CDR2 SVGAGI. V was clipped by 2 bases and J by 4 bases; unmatched bases: 10. This CDR3 spans 16 amino acids. CDR3 in amino acids: CASSYQIRQGRTEAFF. The CDR3 DNA is TGTGCCAGCAGTTACCAAATCAGACAGGGTCGCACTGAAGCTTTCTTT.

The chain recombines TRBV2 with TRBJ2-3; 9 positions match TRBD1. The CDR3 consists of 17 residues. Per the germline V gene, CDR1 is SNHLY and CDR2 is FYNNEI. Trimming removed 4 bases from V and 2 bases from J; junction bases left unmatched: 10. The CDR3 nucleotides are TGTGCCAGCAGTGGTCCAAGGGACAGGGTCTTCACAGATACGCAGTATTTT. It yields the protein CASSGPRDRVFTDTQYF.

Here the CDR3 DNA reads TGTGCCAGCAGCGTTCTAGGTTCTGAAGCTTTCTTT. Amino acid sequence: CASSVLGSEAFF. The chain recombines TRBV5-6 with TRBJ1-1; D is uncertain. V lost 4 bases to trimming and J lost 6 bases, with 10 bases between them. CDR3 length: 12 amino acids. Looked up from germline, CDR1 is SGHDT and CDR2 is YYEEEE.

The chain has TRBV5-8 and TRBJ2-5; 9 bases line up with TRBD1. J was trimmed by 2 bases and V by 4 bases; bases with no gene match: 6. CDR3 length: 15 amino acids. From germline, CDR1 is SGHTS and CDR2 YDEGEE. CDR3 bases: TGTGCCAGCAGCCCAACAGGGGGCACGCAAGAGACCCAGTACTTC. Translation gives CASSPTGGTQETQYF.

CDR3 in DNA: TGTGCCAGCAGCGCCGGACGGACCACAGATACGCAGTATTTT. This encodes CASSAGRTTDTQYF. The rearrangement uses TRBV2 and TRBJ2-3; D gene uncertain. The CDR3 is 14 residues long. Per germline, CDR1 SNHLY and CDR2 FYNNEI. V was cut by 6 bases and J by 2 bases, with 12 bases left in between.

This clone has a handful of counts. As DNA, the CDR3 is TGCAGCGCCCCCGCCGGGGGGGGCACTGAAGCTTTCTTT. This translates into CSAPAGGGTEAFF. J is TRBJ1-1 and V is TRBV29-1; TRBD1 might be the D (5 bases). Germline-derived CDR1 and CDR2 are SQVTM and ANQGSEA. V lost 7 bases and J 4 bases, leaving 16 bases between the germline ends. The CDR3 length is 13 residues.

The gene calls are TRBV7-9 and TRBJ2-2; D may match TRBD1 or TRBD2 (6 bases each). The CDR3 sequence is 15 residues long. CDR1 SEHNR and CDR2 FQNEAQ come from the germline V gene (reference sequence). Trimming pared 1 base from V and 4 bases from J, leaving 10 bases between. The CDR3 nucleotides are TGTGCCAGCAGCTTAGAGGGGGGCCTCACCGGGGAGCTGTTTTTT. Residues: CASSLEGGLTGELFF.

The count of this clone is one. The chain recombines TRBV9 with TRBJ2-1, with 9 bases matching TRBD2. CDR1 is SGDLS, CDR2 YYNGEE, per germline. V shed 4 bases and J 3 bases; nucleotides not matched to a gene: 8. This CDR3 contains 16 residues. DNA for the CDR3: TGTGCCAGCAGCTCTTCAGTTAGCGGGAGCTACAATGAGCAGTTCTTC. This gives the protein CASSSSVSGSYNEQFF.

The V gene is TRBV10-3, the J gene TRBJ2-7; 8 bases match TRBD1. The junction had 10 bases not matched to a gene; V was cut back by 2 bases and J by 7 bases. This CDR3 contains 15 residues. Germline CDR1 is ENHRY and CDR2 is SYGVKD. This chain's CDR3 is CAISEPGQGMGEQYF. DNA of the CDR3: TGTGCCATCAGTGAGCCCGGACAGGGAATGGGGGAGCAGTACTTC.